The TCR beta chain under discussion was sequenced for a study of cytomegalovirus exposure and HLA in healthy donors. The PCR was carried out with 60 Vbeta primers and 13 Jbeta primers. Clones were sequenced by immunoSEQ multiplex PCR, and TCRdb holds only the in-frame ones, with some missing. The sample lists under 50,000 clones, about 85% seen once, with 6.5% to 9.5% in the top ten. Study-level results: There was a cluster of highly shared sequence variants that was likely a sequencing artifact. The authors enumerated over 150 TCR beta chains as linked to cytomegalovirus.

A remark on this clone: Its antigen is unidentified.

The sequence derives from a middle-aged woman in good health and CMV-seropositive. Sequencing used PBMCs.

The CDR3 sequence is CASSPEVEEDPKLTQYF. The CDR3 DNA reads TGTGCCAGCTCACCCGAAGTAGAGGAGGACCCAAAGTTAACCCAGTACTTC. The chain has TRBV18 and TRBJ2-5; the D gene is possibly TRBD2 (5 bases). The germline V gene has CDR1 KGHSH and CDR2 LQKENI. This CDR3 spans 17 amino acids. The V and J ends lost 3 bases and 8 bases respectively, with 25 bases between them.